This T cell receptor (beta chain) was profiled in a study of blood T cell repertoires in COVID-19. Study-level information: Researchers got acute and convalescent COVID-19 samples from the United States, Italy and Spain. In each case, the material was cDNA or gDNA derived from T cells, B-cell-depleted T cells, or PBMCs.

Study processing details: Reference gene primer amplification gave estimated nucleated cell counts. This table comes from immunoSEQ multiplex PCR, and its TCRdb copy is limited to in-frame clones, with some not included. V, J and clone size reflect that table, while D and trimming were determined from the DNA. The data hold 95,000 to 150,000 clones, with 82% observed a single time. Sequenced sample: peripheral blood. The receptor comes from a woman in her sixties or seventies with acute or convalescent COVID-19.

CDR3 loop: CASSSFKAGGQNTQYF. The CDR3 coding sequence is TGTGCCAGCAGCTCCTTCAAGGCGGGGGGGCAGAATACGCAGTATTTT. The rearrangement links TRBV7-9 to TRBJ2-3, with TRBD2 matching over 9 bases. The V gene's germline CDR1 is SEHNR and CDR2 FQNEAQ (reference sequence). CDR3 size: 16 residues. J was trimmed by 7 bases and V by 4 bases; bases with no gene match: 12.